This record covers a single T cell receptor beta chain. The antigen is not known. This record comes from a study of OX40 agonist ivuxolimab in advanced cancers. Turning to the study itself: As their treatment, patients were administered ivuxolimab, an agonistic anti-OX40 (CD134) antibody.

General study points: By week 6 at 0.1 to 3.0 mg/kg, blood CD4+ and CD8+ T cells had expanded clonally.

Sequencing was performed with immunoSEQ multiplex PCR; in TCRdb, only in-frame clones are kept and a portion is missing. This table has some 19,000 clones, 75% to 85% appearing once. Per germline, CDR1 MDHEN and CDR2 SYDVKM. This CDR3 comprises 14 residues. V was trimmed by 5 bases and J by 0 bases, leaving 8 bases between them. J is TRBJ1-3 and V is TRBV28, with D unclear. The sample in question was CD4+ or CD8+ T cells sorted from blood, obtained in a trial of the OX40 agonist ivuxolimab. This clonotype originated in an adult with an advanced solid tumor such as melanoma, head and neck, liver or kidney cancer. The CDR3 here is CASSKHSSGNTIYF. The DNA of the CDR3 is TGTGCCAGCAGTAAACATAGCTCTGGAAACACCATATATTTT.